The sequence of this T cell receptor (beta chain) was determined in a study of cytomegalovirus exposure and HLA in healthy donors. Regarding the study as a whole: Rare TCR sequences dominated, though some public TCRs recurred in many donors. According to the study, roughly 160 TCR beta chains were cytomegalovirus-associated.

Germline V gives CDR1 SGHTA, CDR2 FQGNSA. This CDR3 has 15 amino acids. Trimming took 2 bases from V and 0 from J; bases not matched to a gene: 4. A single count supports this clone. Its specificity is unknown. The table came from immunoSEQ multiplex PCR; TCRdb's copy has only in-frame clones and leaves some out. The sample yields about 150,000 clones, 75% to 90% seen once. The origin of this receptor is a man between 18 and 29 years old in good health and CMV-seropositive. The specimen was PBMCs. This rearrangement joins TRBV7-2 to TRBJ2-7; TRBD2 matches 7 bases. CDR3 sequence: CASSLQPSGSYEQYF. The CDR3 coding sequence is TGTGCCAGCAGCTTACAACCTAGCGGCTCCTACGAGCAGTACTTC.